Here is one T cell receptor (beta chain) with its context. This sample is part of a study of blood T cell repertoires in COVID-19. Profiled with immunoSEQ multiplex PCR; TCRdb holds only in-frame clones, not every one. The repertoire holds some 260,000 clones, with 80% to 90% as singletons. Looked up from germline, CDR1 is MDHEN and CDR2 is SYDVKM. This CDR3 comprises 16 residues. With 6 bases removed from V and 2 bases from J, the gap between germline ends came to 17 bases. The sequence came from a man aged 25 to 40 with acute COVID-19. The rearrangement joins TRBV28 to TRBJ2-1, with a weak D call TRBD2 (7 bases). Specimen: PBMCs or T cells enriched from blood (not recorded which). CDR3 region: CASSLSGTFPYNEQFF. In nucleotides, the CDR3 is TGTGCCAGCAGCCTGAGCGGGACATTTCCCTACAATGAGCAGTTCTTC. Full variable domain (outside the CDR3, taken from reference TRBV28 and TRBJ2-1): DVKVTQSSRYLVKRTGEKVFLECVQDMDHENMFWYRQDPGLGLRLIYFSYDVKMKEKGDIPEGYSVSREKKERFSLILESASTNQTSMYLCASSLSGTFPYNEQFFGPGTRLTVL.